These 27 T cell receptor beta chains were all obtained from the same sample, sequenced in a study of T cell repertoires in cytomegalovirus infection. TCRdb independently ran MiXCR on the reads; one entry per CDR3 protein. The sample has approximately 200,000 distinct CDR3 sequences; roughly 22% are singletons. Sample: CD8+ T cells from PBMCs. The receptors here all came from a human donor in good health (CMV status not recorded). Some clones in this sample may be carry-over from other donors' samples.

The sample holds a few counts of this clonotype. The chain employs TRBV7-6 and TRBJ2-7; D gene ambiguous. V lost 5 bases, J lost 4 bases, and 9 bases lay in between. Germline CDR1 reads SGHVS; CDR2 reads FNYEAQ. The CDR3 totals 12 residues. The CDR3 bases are TGTGCCAGCAGCGAAATGGAGTACGAGCAGTACTTC. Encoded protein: CASSEMEYEQYF. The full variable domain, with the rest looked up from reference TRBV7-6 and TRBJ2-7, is GAGVSQSPRYKVTKRGQDVALRCDPISGHVSLYWYRQALGQGPEFLTYFNYEAQQDKSGLPNDRFSAERPEGSISTLTIQRTEQRDSAMYRCASSEMEYEQYFGPGTRLTVT.

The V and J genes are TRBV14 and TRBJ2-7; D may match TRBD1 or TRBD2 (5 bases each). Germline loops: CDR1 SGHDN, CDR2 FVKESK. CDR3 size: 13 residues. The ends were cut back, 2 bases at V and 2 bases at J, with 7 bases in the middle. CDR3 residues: CASSQQGAYEQYF. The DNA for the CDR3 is TGTGCCAGCAGCCAACAGGGAGCCTACGAGCAGTACTTC.

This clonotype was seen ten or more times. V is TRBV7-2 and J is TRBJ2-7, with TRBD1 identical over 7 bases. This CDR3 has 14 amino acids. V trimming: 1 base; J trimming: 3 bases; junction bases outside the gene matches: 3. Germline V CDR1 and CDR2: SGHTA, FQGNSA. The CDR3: CASSLVDRNYEQYF. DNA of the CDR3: TGTGCCAGCAGCTTAGTGGACAGGAACTACGAGCAGTACTTC.

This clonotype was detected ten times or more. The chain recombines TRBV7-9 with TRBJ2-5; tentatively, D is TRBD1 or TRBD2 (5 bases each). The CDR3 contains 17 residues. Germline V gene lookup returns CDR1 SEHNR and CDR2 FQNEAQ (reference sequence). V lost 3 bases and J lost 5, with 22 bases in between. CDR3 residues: CASSFGPGASPRETQYF. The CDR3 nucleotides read TGTGCCAGCAGCTTCGGCCCCGGGGCCAGCCCGCGGGAGACCCAGTACTTC.

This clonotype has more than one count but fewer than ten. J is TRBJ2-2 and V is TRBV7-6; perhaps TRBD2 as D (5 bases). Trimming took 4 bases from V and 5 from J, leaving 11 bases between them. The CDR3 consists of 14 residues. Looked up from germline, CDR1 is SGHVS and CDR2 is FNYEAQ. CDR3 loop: CASSSGLKTGELFF. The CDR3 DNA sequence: TGTGCCAGCAGCTCCGGACTTAAGACCGGGGAGCTGTTTTTT.

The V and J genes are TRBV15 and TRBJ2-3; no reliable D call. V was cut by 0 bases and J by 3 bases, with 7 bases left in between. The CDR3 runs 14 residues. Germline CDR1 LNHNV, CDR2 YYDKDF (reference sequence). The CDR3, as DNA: TGTGCCACCAGCAGAGAACTCGAGACAGATACGCAGTATTTT. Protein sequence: CATSRELETDTQYF. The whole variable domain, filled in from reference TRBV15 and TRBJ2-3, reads DAMVIQNPRYQVTQFGKPVTLSCSQTLNHNVMYWYQQKSSQAPKLLFHYYDKDFNNEADTPDNFQSRRPNTSFCFLDIRSPGLGDTAMYLCATSRELETDTQYFGPGTRLTVL.

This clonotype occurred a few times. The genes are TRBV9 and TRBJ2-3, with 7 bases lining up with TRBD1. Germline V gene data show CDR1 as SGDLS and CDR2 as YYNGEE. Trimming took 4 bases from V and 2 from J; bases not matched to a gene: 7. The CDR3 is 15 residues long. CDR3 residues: CASSKQGSLTDTQYF. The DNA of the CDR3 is TGTGCCAGCAGCAAACAGGGGTCCCTCACAGATACGCAGTATTTT.

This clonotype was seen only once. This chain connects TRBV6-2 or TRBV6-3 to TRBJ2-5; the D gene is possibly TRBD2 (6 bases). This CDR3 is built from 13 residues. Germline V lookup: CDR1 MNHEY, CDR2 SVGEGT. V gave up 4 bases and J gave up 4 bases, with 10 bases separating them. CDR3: CASSLTRRETQYF. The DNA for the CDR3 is TGTGCCAGCAGTTTGACTAGGAGAGAGACCCAGTACTTC.

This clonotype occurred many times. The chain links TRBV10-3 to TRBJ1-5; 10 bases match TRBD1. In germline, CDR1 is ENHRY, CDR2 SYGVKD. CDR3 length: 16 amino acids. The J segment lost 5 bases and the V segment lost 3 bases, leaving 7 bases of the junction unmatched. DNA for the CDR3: TGTGCCATCAGTGACTATGACAGGGGGCGCGATCAGCCCCAGCATTTT. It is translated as CAISDYDRGRDQPQHF.

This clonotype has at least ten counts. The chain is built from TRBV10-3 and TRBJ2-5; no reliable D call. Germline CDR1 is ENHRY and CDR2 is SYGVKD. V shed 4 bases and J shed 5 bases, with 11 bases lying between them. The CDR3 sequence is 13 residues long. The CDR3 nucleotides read TGTGCCATCAGTGGAGAGGAAGGGGAGACCCAGTACTTC. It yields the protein CAISGEEGETQYF.

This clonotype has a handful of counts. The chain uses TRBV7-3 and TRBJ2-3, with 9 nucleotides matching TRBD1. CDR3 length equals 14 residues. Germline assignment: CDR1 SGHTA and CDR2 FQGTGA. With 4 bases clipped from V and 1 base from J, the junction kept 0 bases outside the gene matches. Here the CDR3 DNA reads TGTGCCAGCAGCTGGACAGGGGGCACAGATACGCAGTATTTT. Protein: CASSWTGGTDTQYF.

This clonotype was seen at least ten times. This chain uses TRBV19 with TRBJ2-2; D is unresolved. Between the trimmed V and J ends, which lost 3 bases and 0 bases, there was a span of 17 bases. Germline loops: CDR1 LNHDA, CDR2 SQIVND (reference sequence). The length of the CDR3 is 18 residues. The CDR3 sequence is CASSIHPRTGANTGELFF. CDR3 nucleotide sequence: TGTGCCAGTAGTATTCACCCTCGGACGGGCGCGAACACCGGGGAGCTGTTTTTT.

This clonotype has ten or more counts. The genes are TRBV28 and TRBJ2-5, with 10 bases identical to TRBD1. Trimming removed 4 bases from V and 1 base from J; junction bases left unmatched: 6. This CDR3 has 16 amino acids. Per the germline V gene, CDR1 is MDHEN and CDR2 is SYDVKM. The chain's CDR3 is CASSSPGQGTQETQYF. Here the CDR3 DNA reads TGTGCCAGCAGTTCCCCGGGACAGGGGACCCAAGAGACCCAGTACTTC.

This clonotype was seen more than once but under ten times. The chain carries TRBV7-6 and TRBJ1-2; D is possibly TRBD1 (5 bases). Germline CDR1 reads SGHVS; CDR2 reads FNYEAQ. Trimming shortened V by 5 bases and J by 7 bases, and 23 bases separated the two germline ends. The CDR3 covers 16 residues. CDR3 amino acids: CASSGLPGGDLSGYTF. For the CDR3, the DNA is TGTGCCAGCAGCGGTCTACCGGGGGGGGACCTGAGTGGCTACACCTTC. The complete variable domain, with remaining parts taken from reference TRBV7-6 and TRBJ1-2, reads GAGVSQSPRYKVTKRGQDVALRCDPISGHVSLYWYRQALGQGPEFLTYFNYEAQQDKSGLPNDRFSAERPEGSISTLTIQRTEQRDSAMYRCASSGLPGGDLSGYTFGSGTRLTVV.

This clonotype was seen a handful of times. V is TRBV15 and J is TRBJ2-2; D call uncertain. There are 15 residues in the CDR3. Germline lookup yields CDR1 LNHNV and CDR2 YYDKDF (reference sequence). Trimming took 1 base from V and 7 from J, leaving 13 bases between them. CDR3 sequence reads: CATSRGTRLGGELFF. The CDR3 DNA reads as TGTGCCACCAGCAGAGGTACGCGTCTCGGCGGGGAGCTGTTTTTT.

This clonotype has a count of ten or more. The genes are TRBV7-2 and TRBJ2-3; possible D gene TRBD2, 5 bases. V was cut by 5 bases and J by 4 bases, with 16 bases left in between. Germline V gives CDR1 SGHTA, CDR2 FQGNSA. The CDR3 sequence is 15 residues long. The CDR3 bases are TGTGCCAGCAGCCCGGAGGAGTCCATAGCAGATACGCAGTATTTT. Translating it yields CASSPEESIADTQYF. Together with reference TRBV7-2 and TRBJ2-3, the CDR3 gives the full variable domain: GAGVSQSPSNKVTEKGKDVELRCDPISGHTALYWYRQSLGQGLEFLIYFQGNSAPDKSGLPSDRFSAERTGGSVSTLTIQRTQQEDSAVYLCASSPEESIADTQYFGPGTRLTVL.

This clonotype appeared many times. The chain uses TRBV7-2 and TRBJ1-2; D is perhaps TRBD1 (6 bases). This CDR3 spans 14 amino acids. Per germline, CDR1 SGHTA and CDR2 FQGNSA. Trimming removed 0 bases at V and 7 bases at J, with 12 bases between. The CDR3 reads CASSLAPGARGYTF. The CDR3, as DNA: TGTGCCAGCAGCTTAGCTCCAGGGGCGCGTGGCTACACCTTC.

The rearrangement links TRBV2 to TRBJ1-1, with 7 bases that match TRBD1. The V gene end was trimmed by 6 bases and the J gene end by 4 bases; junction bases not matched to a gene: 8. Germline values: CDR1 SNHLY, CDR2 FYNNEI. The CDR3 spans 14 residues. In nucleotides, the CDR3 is TGTGCCAGCAGGGGCAGGGGGTATTTCACTGAAGCTTTCTTT. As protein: CASRGRGYFTEAFF.

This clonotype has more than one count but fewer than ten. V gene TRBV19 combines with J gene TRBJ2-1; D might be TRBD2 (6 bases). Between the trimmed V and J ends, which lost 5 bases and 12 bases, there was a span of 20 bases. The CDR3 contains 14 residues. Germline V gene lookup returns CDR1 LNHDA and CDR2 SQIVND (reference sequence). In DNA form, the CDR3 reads TGTGCCAGTAGTTGGGGTGCTAGCGAATACGGGCAGTTCTTC. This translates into CASSWGASEYGQFF.

CDR3 coding DNA: TGTGCCAGCAGCCCAACGGGACTAGCCTCTGAGCAGTACTTC. It specifies CASSPTGLASEQYF. This chain connects TRBV3-1 to TRBJ2-7; 9 bases align to TRBD2. CDR1 and CDR2 (germline): LGHDT, YNNKEL (reference sequence). There are 14 residues in the CDR3. Losses at the gene ends were 4 bases for V and 7 bases for J; bases not matched to a gene: 8.

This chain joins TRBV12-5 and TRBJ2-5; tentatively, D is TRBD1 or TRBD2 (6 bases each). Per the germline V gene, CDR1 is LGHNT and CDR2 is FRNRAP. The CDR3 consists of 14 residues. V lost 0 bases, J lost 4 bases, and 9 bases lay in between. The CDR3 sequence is CASGLVGGRETQYF. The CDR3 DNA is TGTGCTAGTGGTTTGGTAGGGGGGCGAGAGACCCAGTACTTC.

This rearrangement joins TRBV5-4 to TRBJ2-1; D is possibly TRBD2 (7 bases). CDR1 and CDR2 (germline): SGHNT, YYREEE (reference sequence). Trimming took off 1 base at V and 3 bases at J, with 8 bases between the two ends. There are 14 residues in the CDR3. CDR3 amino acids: CASSLRGGYNEQFF. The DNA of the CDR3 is TGTGCCAGCAGCTTGAGGGGGGGCTACAATGAGCAGTTCTTC. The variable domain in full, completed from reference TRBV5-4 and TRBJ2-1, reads ETGVTQSPTHLIKTRGQQVTLRCSSQSGHNTVSWYQQALGQGPQFIFQYYREEENGRGNFPPRFSGLQFPNYSSELNVNALELDDSALYLCASSLRGGYNEQFFGPGTRLTVL.

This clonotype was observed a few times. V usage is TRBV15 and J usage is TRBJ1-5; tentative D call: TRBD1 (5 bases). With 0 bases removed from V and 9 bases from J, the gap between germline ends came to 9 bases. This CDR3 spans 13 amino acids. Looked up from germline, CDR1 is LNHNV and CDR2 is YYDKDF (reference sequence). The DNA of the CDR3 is TGTGCCACCAGCAGAGAAGGGGCAGGGCCCCAGCATTTT. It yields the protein CATSREGAGPQHF.

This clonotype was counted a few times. The CDR3 sequence: CASSYMGGGNEQFF. The CDR3 bases are TGTGCCAGCAGCTACATGGGGGGGGGCAATGAGCAGTTCTTC. The chain combines TRBV7-9 with TRBJ2-1; 7 positions match TRBD2. The CDR3 covers 14 residues. Germline V gene data show CDR1 as SEHNR and CDR2 as FQNEAQ (reference sequence). V shed 4 bases and J 6 bases; nucleotides not matched to a gene: 6.

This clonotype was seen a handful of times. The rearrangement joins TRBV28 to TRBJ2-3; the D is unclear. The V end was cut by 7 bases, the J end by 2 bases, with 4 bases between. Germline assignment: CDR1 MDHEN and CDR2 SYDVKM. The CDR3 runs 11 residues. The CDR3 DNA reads TGTGCCAGCACCATCACAGATACGCAGTATTTT. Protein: CASTITDTQYF. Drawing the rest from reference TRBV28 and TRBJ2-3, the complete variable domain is DVKVTQSSRYLVKRTGEKVFLECVQDMDHENMFWYRQDPGLGLRLIYFSYDVKMKEKGDIPEGYSVSREKKERFSLILESASTNQTSMYLCASTITDTQYFGPGTRLTVL.

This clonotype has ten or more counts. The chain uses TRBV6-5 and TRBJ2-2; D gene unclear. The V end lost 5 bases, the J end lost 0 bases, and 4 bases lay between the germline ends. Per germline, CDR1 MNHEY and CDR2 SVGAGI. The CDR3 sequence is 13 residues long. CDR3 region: CASSPTNTGELFF. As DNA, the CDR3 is TGTGCCAGCAGTCCAACGAACACCGGGGAGCTGTTTTTT.

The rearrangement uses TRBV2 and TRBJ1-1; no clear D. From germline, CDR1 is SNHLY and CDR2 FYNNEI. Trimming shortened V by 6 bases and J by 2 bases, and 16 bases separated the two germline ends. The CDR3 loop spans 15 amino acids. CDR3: CASSELIGNNTEAFF. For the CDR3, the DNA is TGTGCCAGCAGCGAACTCATTGGAAATAACACTGAAGCTTTCTTT.